The entry below gives a single TCR beta chain sequence along with its context. This clone occurred a few times. Its antigen remains undetermined. Being a mouse receptor, it is described with mouse gene labels and germline sequences. The read comes to an end 4 residues before the CDR3 does, leaving the germline J gene to fill in the end. Cells from mouse cutaneous lymph nodes were pooled, stained for CD4, CD8alpha, NKG2D, NKG2ACE and other markers, and then sorted on a BD Influx. The CDR3 holds 16 amino acids from the cysteine to the phenylalanine. The 36 bases shown cover part of the CDR3, and their frame starts at base 1. Based on the germline V gene, the CDR1 and CDR2 sequences are SGHDT and FRDEAV. This entry belongs to a study of CD8+ T cells in alopecia areata (dated by TCRdb to between 2017 and 2018). At the level of the whole study: Skin from C3H/HeJ donors with spontaneous alopecia (roughly 6-13 months old) was grafted onto female C3H/HeJ recipients that were about 7-10 weeks old. To study T cell clonal expansion in alopecia areata, the researchers applied high-throughput TCRbeta sequencing to both the C3H/HeJ mouse model and human patients. Scalp tissue and sorted CD4+ and CD8+ peripheral blood T cells from patchy and totalis/universalis alopecia areata patients and from healthy controls were covered by human TCRbeta sequencing. Clonality in the scalp was compared among normal scalp (n=4), patchy alopecia areata scalp (n=8), and alopecia totalis/universalis scalp (n=8). The RNA source kit depended on sample type: the PAXgene miRNA kit for fixed scalp, the miRNeasy kit for PBMCs, and the RNeasy kit for mouse skin. TCRbeta CDR3 regions were amplified by immunoSEQ multiplex PCR using 35 Vbeta forward and 13 Jbeta reverse primers.

General conclusions and limits of the study: Resident alphabeta T cells in normal human skin are also sequenced, complicating scalp TCR repertoire analysis, unlike mouse skin dominated by gammadelta T cells. Shared TCR sequences between patients were less evident than in mice, which may be partly attributable to HLA diversity in the patient population. Compared with normal scalp, lesional scalp, particularly in alopecia totalis/universalis, had higher clonality and more expanded CD8+ clones, which suggests antigenic drive.

The receptor library was made with the immunoSEQ multiplex PCR assay. RNA was extracted from all samples and reverse transcribed into cDNA, which served as template for TCR sequencing. First-strand cDNA was synthesized using SuperScript III with a 2:1 mix of oligo-dT and random hexamers. Amplification bias was assessed with a synthetic immune receptor repertoire, and residual bias was removed computationally. Sequencing of the libraries was done on Illumina HiSeq with 60 bp reads that cover the CDR3, reading from J toward V. Under the source paper's analysis protocol: Raw reads were preprocessed for error removal, and CDR3 was defined according to IMGT conventions as running from the conserved cysteine to phenylalanine. Clonality was calculated as 1 minus Shannon entropy normalized by log2 of the number of productive unique TCRs. Scalp TCRbeta sequences were cross-referenced with sorted blood CD4 and CD8 repertoires so that the CD4 or CD8 identity of scalp clones could be inferred. Sourced from immuneACCESS, this table was stored by TCRdb with only in-frame sequences that have V and J called. A share of the clones is absent; for the studies checked, an unresolved V gene accounts for under half, and the remainder has no known explanation. V, J and clone size derive from that table, while D and trimming were established from the DNA sequence. This sample holds around 290,000 clones in total, without any singletons. More than 0.95% of the sample is in the top ten clones.

The sample taken for sequencing was CD4+ T cells sorted from a lymph node. The rearrangement combines TRBV14 with TRBJ2-4; 9 bases in the middle match TRBD1. The clonotype was recovered from a C3H/HeJ mouse with alopecia areata. The MHC haplotype for this mouse line is H2-k. The CDR3 amino acid sequence is: CASSLPGTGRGNTLYF. The part of the CDR3 DNA that was read is TGTGCCAGCAGTCTTCCCGGGACAGGGAGGGGGAAC.